This T cell receptor (beta chain) stems from a study of blood T cells in healthy people across ages. RNA extraction gave at least 5 micrograms of total RNA per sample. Primers used in a second PCR of roughly 6 to 11 cycles were a sample-barcoded 5' primer and a J-beta primer mix. A tag from a template-switch adaptor with 12 random nucleotides marked each cDNA molecule. A single record per CDR3 protein comes from TCRdb applying MiXCR to the 5' RACE reads. The data contain around 2 million distinct CDR3 sequences, about two fifths of them singletons. Broader study findings: Diversity estimates from one million T cells were considered underestimates.

To note about this clonotype: Its specificity is not known.

Germline V gene sequence: CDR1 DFQATT, CDR2 SNEGSKA (reference sequence). V lost 5 bases and J 1 base, leaving 15 bases between the germline ends. The CDR3 spans 14 residues. This chain uses TRBV20-1 with TRBJ2-7, with D possibly matching TRBD2 (5 bases). Sequenced: blood. The receptor comes from a human donor in good health. The CDR3 nucleotides are TGCAGTGCTCTCCCCCTGGGCGGGTCCTACGAGCAGTACTTC. This translates into CSALPLGGSYEQYF.